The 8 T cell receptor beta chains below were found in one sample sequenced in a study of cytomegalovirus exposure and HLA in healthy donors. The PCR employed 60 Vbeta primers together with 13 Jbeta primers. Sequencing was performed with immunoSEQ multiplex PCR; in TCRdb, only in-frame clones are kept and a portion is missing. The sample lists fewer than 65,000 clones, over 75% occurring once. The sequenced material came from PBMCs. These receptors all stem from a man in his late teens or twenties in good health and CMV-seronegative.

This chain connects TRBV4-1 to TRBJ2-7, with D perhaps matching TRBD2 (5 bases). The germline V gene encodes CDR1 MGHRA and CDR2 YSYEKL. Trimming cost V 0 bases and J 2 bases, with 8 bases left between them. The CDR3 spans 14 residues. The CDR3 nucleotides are TGCGCCAGCAGCCAAGAAGGGAGCCCCTACGAGCAGTACTTC. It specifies CASSQEGSPYEQYF.

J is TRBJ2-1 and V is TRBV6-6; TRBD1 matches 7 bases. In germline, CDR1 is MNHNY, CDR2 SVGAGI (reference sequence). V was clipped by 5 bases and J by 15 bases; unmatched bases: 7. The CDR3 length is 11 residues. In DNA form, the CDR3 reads TGTGCCAGCAGTGGGGACAGCTCCAGGTTCTTC. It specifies CASSGDSSRFF.

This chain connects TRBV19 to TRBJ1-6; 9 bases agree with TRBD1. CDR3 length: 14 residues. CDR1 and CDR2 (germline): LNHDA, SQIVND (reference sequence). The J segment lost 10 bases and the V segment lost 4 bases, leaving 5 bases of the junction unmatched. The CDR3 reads CASSRDRAGSPLHF. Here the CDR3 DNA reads TGTGCCAGTAGTAGGGACAGGGCCGGATCACCCCTCCACTTT.

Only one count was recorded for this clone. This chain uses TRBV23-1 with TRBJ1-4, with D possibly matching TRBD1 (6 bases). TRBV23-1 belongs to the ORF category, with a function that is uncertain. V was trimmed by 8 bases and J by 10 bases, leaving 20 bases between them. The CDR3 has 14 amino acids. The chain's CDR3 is CASGGWGGIGKLFF. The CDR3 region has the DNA TGCGCCAGCGGGGGGTGGGGGGGCATAGGAAAACTGTTTTTT.

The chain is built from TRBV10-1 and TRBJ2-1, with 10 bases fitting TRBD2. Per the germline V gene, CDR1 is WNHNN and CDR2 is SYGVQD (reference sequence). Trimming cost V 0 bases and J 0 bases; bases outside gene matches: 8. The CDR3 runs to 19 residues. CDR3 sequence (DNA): TGCGCCAGCAGTGAGTCGGGGCTAGCGGGGGTTAGCTCCTACAATGAGCAGTTCTTC. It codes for CASSESGLAGVSSYNEQFF.

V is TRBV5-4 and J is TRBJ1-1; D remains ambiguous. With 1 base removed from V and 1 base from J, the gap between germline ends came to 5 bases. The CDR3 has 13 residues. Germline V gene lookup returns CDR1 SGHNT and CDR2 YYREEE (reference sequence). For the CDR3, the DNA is TGTGCCAGCAGCTTGTGGGCGAACACTGAAGCTTTCTTT. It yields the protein CASSLWANTEAFF.

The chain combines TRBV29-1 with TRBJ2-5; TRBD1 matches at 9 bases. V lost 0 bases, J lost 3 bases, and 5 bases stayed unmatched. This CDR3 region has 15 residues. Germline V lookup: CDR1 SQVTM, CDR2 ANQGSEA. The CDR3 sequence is CSVEERDRVEETQYF. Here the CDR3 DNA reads TGCAGCGTTGAAGAAAGGGACAGGGTAGAAGAGACCCAGTACTTC.

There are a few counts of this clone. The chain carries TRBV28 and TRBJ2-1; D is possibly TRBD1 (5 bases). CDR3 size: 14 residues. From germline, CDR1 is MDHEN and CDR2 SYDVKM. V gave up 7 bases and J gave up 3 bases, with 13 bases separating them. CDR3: CASTFSGRYNEQFF. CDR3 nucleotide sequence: TGTGCCAGCACCTTCTCAGGGCGCTACAATGAGCAGTTCTTC.